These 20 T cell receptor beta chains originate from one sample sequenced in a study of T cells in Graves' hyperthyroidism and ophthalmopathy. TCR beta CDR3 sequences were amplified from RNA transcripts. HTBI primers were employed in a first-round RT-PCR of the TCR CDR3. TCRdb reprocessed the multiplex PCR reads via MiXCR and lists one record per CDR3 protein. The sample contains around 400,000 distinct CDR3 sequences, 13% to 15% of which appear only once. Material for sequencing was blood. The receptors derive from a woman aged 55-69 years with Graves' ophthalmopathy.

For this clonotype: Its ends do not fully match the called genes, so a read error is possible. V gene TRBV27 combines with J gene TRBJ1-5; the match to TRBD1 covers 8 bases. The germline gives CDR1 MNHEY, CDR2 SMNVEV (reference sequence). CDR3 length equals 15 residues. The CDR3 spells CDSSSGQGENQPQHF. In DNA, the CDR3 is TGTGACAGCAGCTCAGGACAGGGCGAAAATCAGCCCCAGCATTTT.

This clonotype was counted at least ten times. CDR3 sequence (DNA): TGCGCCAGCAGGTCGACTAGCGGGATCCCCTACAATGAGCAGTTCTTC. The encoded protein is CASRSTSGIPYNEQFF. V gene TRBV5-1 combines with J gene TRBJ2-1; the match to TRBD2 covers 11 bases. The CDR3 runs to 16 residues. CDR1 is SGHRS and CDR2 is YFSETQ in the germline V gene. After removal of 5 bases from V and 2 bases from J, the junction contained 6 bases not matched to a gene.

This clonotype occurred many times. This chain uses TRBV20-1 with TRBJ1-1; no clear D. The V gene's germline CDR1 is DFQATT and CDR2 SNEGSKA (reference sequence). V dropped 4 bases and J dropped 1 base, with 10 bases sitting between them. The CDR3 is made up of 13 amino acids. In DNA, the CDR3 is TGCAGTGCTATTTACAAGGGGAACACTGAAGCTTTCTTT. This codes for CSAIYKGNTEAFF.

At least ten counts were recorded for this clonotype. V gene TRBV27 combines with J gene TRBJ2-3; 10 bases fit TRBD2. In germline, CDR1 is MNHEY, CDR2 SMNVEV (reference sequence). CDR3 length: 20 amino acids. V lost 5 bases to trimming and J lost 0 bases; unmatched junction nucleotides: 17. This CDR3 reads CASSPTVPGLAWASTDTQYF. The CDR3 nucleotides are TGTGCCAGCAGTCCCACCGTGCCGGGACTAGCGTGGGCTAGCACAGATACGCAGTATTTT.

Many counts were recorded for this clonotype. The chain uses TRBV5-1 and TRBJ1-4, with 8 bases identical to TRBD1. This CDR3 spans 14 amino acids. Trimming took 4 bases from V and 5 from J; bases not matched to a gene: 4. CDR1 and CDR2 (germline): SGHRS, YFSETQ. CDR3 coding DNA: TGCGCCAGCAGCCTGGACAGGGTGAATGAAAAACTGTTTTTT. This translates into CASSLDRVNEKLFF.

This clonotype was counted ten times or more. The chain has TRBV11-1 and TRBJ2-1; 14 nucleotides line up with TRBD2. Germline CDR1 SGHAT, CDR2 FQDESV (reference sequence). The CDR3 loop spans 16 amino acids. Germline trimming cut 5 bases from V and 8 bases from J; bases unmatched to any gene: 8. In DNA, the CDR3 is TGTGCCAGCAGCGCCTGGACTAGCGGGAGGACGGATGAGCAGTTCTTC. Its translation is CASSAWTSGRTDEQFF.

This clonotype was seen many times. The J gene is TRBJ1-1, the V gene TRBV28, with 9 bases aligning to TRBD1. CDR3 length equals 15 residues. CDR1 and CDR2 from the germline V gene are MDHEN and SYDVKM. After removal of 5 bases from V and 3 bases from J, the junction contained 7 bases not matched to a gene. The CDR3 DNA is TGTGCCAGCAGTCCCCGGGACAGGGAATACACTGAAGCTTTCTTT. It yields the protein CASSPRDREYTEAFF. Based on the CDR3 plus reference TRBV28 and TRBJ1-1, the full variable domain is DVKVTQSSRYLVKRTGEKVFLECVQDMDHENMFWYRQDPGLGLRLIYFSYDVKMKEKGDIPEGYSVSREKKERFSLILESASTNQTSMYLCASSPRDREYTEAFFGQGTRLTVV.

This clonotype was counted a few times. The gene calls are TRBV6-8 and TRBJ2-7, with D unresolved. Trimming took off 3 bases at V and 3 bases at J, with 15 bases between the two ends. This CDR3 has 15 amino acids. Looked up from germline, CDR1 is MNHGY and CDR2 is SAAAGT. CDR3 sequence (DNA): TGTGCCAGCAGTTATCCAACGGCGTGCGACTACGAGCAGTACTTC. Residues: CASSYPTACDYEQYF.

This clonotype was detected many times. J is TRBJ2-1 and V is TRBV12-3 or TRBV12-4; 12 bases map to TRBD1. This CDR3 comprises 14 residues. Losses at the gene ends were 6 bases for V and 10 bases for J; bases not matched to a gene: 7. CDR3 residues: CASSSGQGAGEQFF. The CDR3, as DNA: TGTGCCAGCAGCTCGGGACAGGGGGCTGGAGAGCAGTTCTTC.

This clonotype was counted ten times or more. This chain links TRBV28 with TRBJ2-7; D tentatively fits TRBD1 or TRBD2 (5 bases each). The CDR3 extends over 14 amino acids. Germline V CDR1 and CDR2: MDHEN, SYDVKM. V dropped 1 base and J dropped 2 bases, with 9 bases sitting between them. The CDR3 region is CASSLYGTPYEQYF. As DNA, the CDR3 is TGTGCCAGCAGTTTATACGGGACCCCCTACGAGCAGTACTTC.

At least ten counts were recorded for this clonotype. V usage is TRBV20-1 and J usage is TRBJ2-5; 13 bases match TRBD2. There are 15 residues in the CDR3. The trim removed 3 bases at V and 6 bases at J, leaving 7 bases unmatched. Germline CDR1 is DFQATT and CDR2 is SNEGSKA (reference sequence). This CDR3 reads CSASPGTSGTKTQYF. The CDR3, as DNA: TGCAGTGCTAGCCCTGGGACTAGCGGGACGAAGACCCAGTACTTC.

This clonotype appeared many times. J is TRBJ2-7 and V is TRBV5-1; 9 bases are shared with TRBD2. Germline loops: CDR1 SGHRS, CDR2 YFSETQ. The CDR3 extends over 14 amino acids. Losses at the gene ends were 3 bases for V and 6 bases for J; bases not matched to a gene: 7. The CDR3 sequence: CASSSSGTVSEQYF. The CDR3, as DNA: TGCGCCAGCAGCTCTAGCGGGACAGTCTCCGAGCAGTACTTC.

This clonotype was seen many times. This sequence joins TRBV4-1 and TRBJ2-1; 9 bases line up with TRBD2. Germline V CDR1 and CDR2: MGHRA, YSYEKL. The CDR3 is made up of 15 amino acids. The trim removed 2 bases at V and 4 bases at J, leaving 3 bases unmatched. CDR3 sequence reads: CASSQRLADYNEQFF. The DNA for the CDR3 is TGCGCCAGCAGCCAACGACTAGCGGATTACAATGAGCAGTTCTTC.

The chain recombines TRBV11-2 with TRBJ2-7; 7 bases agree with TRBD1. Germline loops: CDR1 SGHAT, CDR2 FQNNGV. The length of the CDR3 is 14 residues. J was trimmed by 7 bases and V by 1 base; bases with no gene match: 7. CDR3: CASSLGTGAGEQYF. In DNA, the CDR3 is TGTGCCAGCAGCTTAGGGACAGGAGCTGGGGAGCAGTACTTC.

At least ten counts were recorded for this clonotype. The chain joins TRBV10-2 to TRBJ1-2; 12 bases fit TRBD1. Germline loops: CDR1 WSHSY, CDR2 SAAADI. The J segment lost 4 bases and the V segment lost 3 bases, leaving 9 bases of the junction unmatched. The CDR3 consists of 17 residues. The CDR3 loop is CASSDSSGQGAVYGYTF. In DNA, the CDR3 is TGCGCCAGCAGTGACTCATCGGGACAGGGGGCCGTCTATGGCTACACCTTC.

The CDR3 here is CASSWRPHQPQHF. The DNA for the CDR3 is TGTGCCAGCAGTTGGAGACCCCATCAGCCCCAGCATTTT. The V and J genes are TRBV6-5 and TRBJ1-5; no firm D call. The length of the CDR3 is 13 residues. Between the trimmed V and J ends, which lost 4 bases and 5 bases, there was a span of 9 bases. Germline CDR1 reads MNHEY; CDR2 reads SVGAGI.

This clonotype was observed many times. The CDR3 nucleotides read TGTGCCACGACAGACCAAGAGACCCAGTACTTC. Translated, it gives CATTDQETQYF. The genes are TRBV24-1 and TRBJ2-5, with TRBD1 as a possible D gene (5 bases). Deletions cut 10 bases from V and 0 bases from J, with 5 bases between. Looked up from germline, CDR1 is KGHDR and CDR2 is SFDVKD. This CDR3 spans 11 amino acids.

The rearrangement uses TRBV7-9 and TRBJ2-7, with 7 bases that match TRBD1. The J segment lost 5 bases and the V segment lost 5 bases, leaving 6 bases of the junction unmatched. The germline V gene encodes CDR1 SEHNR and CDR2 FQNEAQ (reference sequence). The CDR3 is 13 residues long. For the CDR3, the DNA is TGTGCCAGCAGCGGCCGGGACAGCGACGAGCAGTACTTC. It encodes CASSGRDSDEQYF.

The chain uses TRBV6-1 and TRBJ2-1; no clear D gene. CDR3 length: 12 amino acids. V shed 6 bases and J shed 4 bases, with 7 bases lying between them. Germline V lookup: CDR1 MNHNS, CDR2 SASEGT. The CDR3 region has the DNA TGTGCCAGCAGGCAGACTTACAATGAGCAGTTCTTC. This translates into CASRQTYNEQFF.

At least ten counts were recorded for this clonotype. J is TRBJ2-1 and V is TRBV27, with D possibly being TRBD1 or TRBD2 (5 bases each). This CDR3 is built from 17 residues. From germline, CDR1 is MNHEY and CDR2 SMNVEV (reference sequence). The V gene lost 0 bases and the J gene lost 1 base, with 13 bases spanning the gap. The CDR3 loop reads CASSLSGTAFSYNEQFF. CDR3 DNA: TGTGCCAGCAGTTTATCCGGGACCGCGTTTTCCTACAATGAGCAGTTCTTC.